Shown below are 6 T cell receptor beta chains from a single sample sequenced in a study of T cells after yellow fever vaccination. TCRdb recomputed calls from the 5' RACE reads with MiXCR, one row per CDR3 protein. The top ten clones hold roughly an eighth of a sample with a few hundred thousand distinct CDR3 sequences, over 15% of them seen once. Here the sequenced sample was PBMCs, taken 15 days after the yellow fever booster vaccination. Receptor source: a man aged 25-45 years who received the YFV17D yellow fever vaccine.

This clonotype occurred a few times. This chain links TRBV7-2 with TRBJ2-1; no clear D gene. Trimming cost V 1 base and J 10 bases, with 14 bases left between them. CDR1 SGHTA and CDR2 FQGNSA come from the germline V gene. The CDR3 has 14 amino acids. The CDR3 spells CASSLGAGSREQFF. The CDR3 DNA is TGTGCCAGCAGCTTAGGGGCTGGGTCCAGGGAGCAGTTCTTC. The full variable domain, in which reference TRBV7-2 and TRBJ2-1 provide the parts outside the CDR3, is GAGVSQSPSNKVTEKGKDVELRCDPISGHTALYWYRQSLGQGLEFLIYFQGNSAPDKSGLPSDRFSAERTGGSVSTLTIQRTQQEDSAVYLCASSLGAGSREQFFGPGTRLTVL.

CDR3 DNA: TGTGCCAGCAGCTTCACAGCAGGGGGAAGCGAGCAGTACTTC. Its protein product is CASSFTAGGSEQYF. The chain uses TRBV7-6 and TRBJ2-7, with TRBD1 identical over 7 bases. The CDR3 runs 14 residues. V shed 3 bases and J 6 bases; nucleotides not matched to a gene: 8. The V gene's germline CDR1 is SGHVS and CDR2 FNYEAQ.

J is TRBJ1-6 and V is TRBV4-3, with no clear D. Germline V gene sequence: CDR1 LGHNA, CDR2 YSLEER. Trimming removed 0 bases from V and 9 bases from J, with 6 bases in between. This CDR3 spans 13 amino acids. CDR3: CASSQDGISPLHF. The CDR3 nucleotides read TGCGCCAGCAGCCAAGATGGGATTTCACCCCTCCACTTT.

There are a few counts of this clonotype. This rearrangement joins TRBV21-1 to TRBJ2-7; the DNA was not compared with TRBD2, the D call given in the table. TRBV21-1 is recorded as a pseudogene. This CDR3 is 17 amino acids long. As DNA, the CDR3 is TGTGCCAGCAGCAACGACCTCCAGGTGTCGATTTCCTACGAGCAGTACTTC. Its protein is CASSNDLQVSISYEQYF.

The DNA for the CDR3 is TGTGCCAGCTCACCACGCAGGGGCGATCAGCCCCAGCATTTT. Protein: CASSPRRGDQPQHF. This chain connects TRBV18 to TRBJ1-5; a weak D match, TRBD1 (6 bases). V lost 1 base and J 5 bases, leaving 9 bases between the germline ends. The CDR3 spans 14 residues. Germline CDR1 KGHSH, CDR2 LQKENI. Based on the CDR3 plus reference TRBV18 and TRBJ1-5, the full variable domain is NAGVMQNPRHLVRRRGQEARLRCSPMKGHSHVYWYRQLPEEGLKFMVYLQKENIIDESGMPKERFSAEFPKEGPSILRIQQVVRGDSAAYFCASSPRRGDQPQHFGDGTRLSIL.

This chain connects TRBV20-1 to TRBJ2-4, with TRBD2 matching over 9 bases. CDR1 is DFQATT, CDR2 SNEGSKA, per germline (reference sequence). The junction had 2 bases not matched to a gene; V was cut back by 6 bases and J by 5 bases. The CDR3 runs 12 residues. The CDR3 DNA reads as TGCAGTGCCCGGACTAGCGAAAACATTCAGTACTTC. This codes for CSARTSENIQYF.